Shown below are 4 T cell receptor beta chains from a single sample sequenced in a study of Ad26.COV2.S vaccination and SARS-CoV-2 variants. Profiled with immunoSEQ multiplex PCR; TCRdb holds only in-frame clones, not every one. The table lists a few hundred thousand clones, around 88% of them singletons. Noted treatment: some 20 received Ad26.COV2.S at low or high dose, single or two shots; about 5 received placebo; per-sample allocation not given. The samples date from day 63 after the first vaccine or placebo injection. The specimen was peripheral blood, collected in a trial of Ad26.COV2.S vaccine versus placebo. The receptor source for this set is a person aged 18 to 65 who received the Ad26.COV2.S COVID-19 vaccine or a placebo.

The rearrangement joins TRBV5-1 to TRBJ1-6, with 9 nucleotides matching TRBD1. The CDR3 is 15 residues long. Unmatched junction bases numbered 2, after V lost 2 bases and J lost 5 bases. Germline V gene lookup returns CDR1 SGHRS and CDR2 YFSETQ. This chain's CDR3 is CASSFGQGNNSPLHF. DNA of the CDR3: TGCGCCAGCAGCTTCGGACAGGGGAATAATTCACCCCTCCACTTT.

J is TRBJ1-4 and V is TRBV9, with 8 nucleotides matching TRBD1. Trimming took 0 bases from V and 7 from J; bases not matched to a gene: 5. The germline gives CDR1 SGDLS, CDR2 YYNGEE. This CDR3 contains 15 residues. CDR3 sequence (DNA): TGTGCCAGCAGCGTAGGGGGGACAGGCCCTGAAAAACTGTTTTTT. Amino acid sequence: CASSVGGTGPEKLFF.

The gene calls are TRBV10-3 and TRBJ2-5, with D perhaps matching TRBD2 (5 bases). The length of the CDR3 is 14 residues. The V gene lost 2 bases and the J gene lost 2 bases, with 9 bases spanning the gap. The germline CDR1 and CDR2 sequences are ENHRY and SYGVKD. The CDR3: CAISEPGLQETQYF. For the CDR3, the DNA is TGTGCCATCAGTGAGCCTGGACTGCAAGAGACCCAGTACTTC.

The chain has TRBV5-1 and TRBJ1-3; 7 nucleotides match TRBD1. This CDR3 has 16 residues. Looked up from germline, CDR1 is SGHRS and CDR2 is YFSETQ. Losses at the gene ends were 4 bases for V and 0 bases for J; bases not matched to a gene: 7. CDR3 nucleotide sequence: TGCGCCAGCAGCCCTGGGACAGTCGACTCTGGAAACACCATATATTTT. Translation gives CASSPGTVDSGNTIYF. Complete variable domain (other parts from reference TRBV5-1 and TRBJ1-3): KAGVTQTPRYLIKTRGQQVTLSCSPISGHRSVSWYQQTPGQGLQFLFEYFSETQRNKGNFPGRFSGRQFSNSRSEMNVSTLELGDSALYLCASSPGTVDSGNTIYFGEGSWLTVV.